The 13 T cell receptor beta chains listed next were all sequenced from one sample in a study of cytomegalovirus exposure and HLA in healthy donors. PCR amplification relied on 60 Vbeta primers (plus 13 Jbeta primers). The data were produced by immunoSEQ multiplex PCR, yet TCRdb's version contains in-frame clones alone and is incomplete. The sample yields approximately 89,000 clones, about three fifths seen once. Sequenced input: PBMCs. These TCRs come from a woman in her 30s in good health and CMV-seropositive.

The chain is built from TRBV10-3 and TRBJ2-1; tentatively, D is TRBD1 (6 bases). CDR3 length: 16 residues. Germline V gene lookup returns CDR1 ENHRY and CDR2 SYGVKD. The V gene lost 11 bases and the J gene lost 8 bases, with 28 bases spanning the gap. The CDR3 loop is CAPTVLLDRVYHEQFF. The CDR3 nucleotides read TGTGCCCCGACCGTGTTGTTGGACAGAGTTTATCATGAGCAGTTCTTC.

This chain uses TRBV6-4 with TRBJ1-2; the D gene is possibly TRBD1 (5 bases). The ends were cut back, 3 bases at V and 7 bases at J, with 12 bases in the middle. Germline V lookup: CDR1 MRHNA, CDR2 SNTAGT. CDR3 length: 13 amino acids. The chain's CDR3 is CASSDRPQGGYTF. Written as DNA, the CDR3 is TGTGCCAGCAGTGATCGGCCTCAGGGTGGCTACACCTTC.

The chain has TRBV19 and TRBJ2-5, with 9 bases fitting TRBD2. V lost 3 bases, J lost 5 bases, and 4 bases stayed unmatched. The CDR3 contains 14 residues. Germline CDR1 and CDR2: LNHDA and SQIVND (reference sequence). CDR3 amino acids: CASSMRGGRETQYF. In DNA, the CDR3 is TGTGCCAGTAGTATGCGGGGGGGCCGGGAGACCCAGTACTTC.

This clone was counted a few times. V is TRBV5-6 and J is TRBJ2-1; 10 nucleotides line up with TRBD1. The V gene end was trimmed by 5 bases and the J gene end by 7 bases; junction bases not matched to a gene: 9. Germline loops: CDR1 SGHDT, CDR2 YYEEEE. CDR3 length equals 15 residues. The CDR3 spells CASSTDRGPRNEQFF. CDR3 coding DNA: TGTGCCAGCAGTACAGACAGGGGGCCCCGGAATGAGCAGTTCTTC.

The chain employs TRBV9 and TRBJ1-1, with D possibly being TRBD1 (6 bases). The V gene's germline CDR1 is SGDLS and CDR2 YYNGEE. The CDR3 contains 13 residues. V dropped 3 bases and J dropped 10 bases, with 16 bases sitting between them. The CDR3 DNA reads TGTGCCAGCAGCGACGGGGGGGGGCTCTTAGCTTTCTTT. Amino acids: CASSDGGGLLAFF.

To note about this clone: One junction end disagrees with the germline gene, perhaps due to a read error. The chain joins TRBV6-5 to TRBJ1-2; 7 bases map to TRBD1. This CDR3 is 14 amino acids long. Germline assignment: CDR1 MNHEY and CDR2 SVGAGI. This chain's CDR3 is CASGDTGESRGYPF. CDR3 bases: TGTGCCAGCGGTGATACAGGGGAGTCTCGGGGCTACCCCTTC.

The V gene is TRBV30, the J gene TRBJ1-1; 7 bases align to TRBD1. CDR1 is GTSNPN and CDR2 is SVGIG in the germline V gene (reference sequence). The CDR3 sequence is 11 residues long. After removal of 4 bases from V and 7 bases from J, the junction contained 3 bases not matched to a gene. The CDR3 here is CAWTRGLEAFF. The CDR3 DNA follows: TGTGCCTGGACAAGGGGGCTTGAAGCTTTCTTT. Complete variable domain (other parts from reference TRBV30 and TRBJ1-1): SQTIHQWPATLVQPVGSPLSLECTVEGTSNPNLYWYRQAAGRGLQLLFYSVGIGQISSEVPQNLSASRPQDRQFILSSKKLLLSDSGFYLCAWTRGLEAFFGQGTRLTVV.

The chain couples TRBV9 to TRBJ2-3; D uncertain. Trimming pared 0 bases from V and 2 bases from J, leaving 13 bases between. The V gene's germline CDR1 is SGDLS and CDR2 YYNGEE. The CDR3 sequence is 16 residues long. Here the CDR3 reads CASSVAGGTITDTQYF. CDR3 coding DNA: TGTGCCAGCAGCGTAGCCGGCGGTACCATCACAGATACGCAGTATTTT.

V usage is TRBV28 and J usage is TRBJ2-7; possibly TRBD1 for D (6 bases). Germline V gene sequence: CDR1 MDHEN, CDR2 SYDVKM. V gave up 1 base and J gave up 6 bases, with 10 bases separating them. CDR3 length equals 13 residues. Here the CDR3 DNA reads TGTGCCAGCAGTTTATACAGGGACCGCGAGCAGTACTTC. This translates into CASSLYRDREQYF.

The genes are TRBV6-6 and TRBJ2-7; D possibly uses TRBD1 or TRBD2 (6 bases each). Near its end, the DNA agrees better with TRBJ2-1, so the J call may be wrong. There are 12 residues in the CDR3. Looked up from germline, CDR1 is MNHNY and CDR2 is SVGAGI (reference sequence). The CDR3 sequence is CASRSGGTEQFF. In nucleotides, the CDR3 is TGTGCCAGCAGGTCAGGCGGGACAGAGCAGTTCTTC.

This clone was found a few times. The J gene is TRBJ2-2, the V gene TRBV18; TRBD1 agrees at 9 bases. After removal of 3 bases from V and 5 bases from J, the junction contained 10 bases not matched to a gene. Germline-derived CDR1 and CDR2 are KGHSH and LQKENI. The length of the CDR3 is 17 residues. As DNA, the CDR3 is TGTGCCAGCTCACCCGCCGGGACAGGGATGGGGACCGGGGAGCTGTTTTTT. Translating gives CASSPAGTGMGTGELFF.

The J gene is TRBJ1-2, the V gene TRBV30; 10 bases align to TRBD1. The CDR3 has 12 residues. V lost 6 bases and J lost 7; bases outside the gene matches: 5. Germline V lookup: CDR1 GTSNPN, CDR2 SVGIG (reference sequence). The CDR3 spells CACWTGGLGYTF. The DNA for the CDR3 is TGTGCCTGTTGGACAGGGGGTCTTGGCTACACCTTC.

The chain carries TRBV27 and TRBJ2-3; possibly TRBD2 for D (5 bases). Germline V CDR1 and CDR2: MNHEY, SMNVEV (reference sequence). This CDR3 is 14 amino acids long. V was clipped by 3 bases and J by 8 bases, with 15 bases between them. The CDR3 protein is CASSFGVVRATQYF. CDR3 bases: TGTGCCAGCAGTTTCGGGGTGGTAAGGGCTACGCAGTATTTT.